The entry that follows covers one T cell receptor beta chain sequence. Its antigen remains unidentified. Methods used by the authors: Junction-only sequences produced by ImmunoSEQ had no quality scores, so filtering differed. TCRdb's table, derived via immunoSEQ multiplex PCR, lists solely in-frame clones and lacks some. The V and J calls and clone size are taken from that table; D and trimming were inferred from the DNA. The sample has 2.3 million or so clones, 85% to 95% seen once. The data were obtained in a study of shared clonotypes between healthy human individuals. Germline CDR1 and CDR2: SGHRS and YFSETQ. This CDR3 contains 15 residues. Trimming took off 0 bases at V and 6 bases at J, with 13 bases between the two ends. Overall study findings and caveats: The sampled material consisted only of blood, and tissue repertoires are likely to differ.

The rearrangement uses TRBV5-1 and TRBJ2-4; perhaps TRBD2 as D (5 bases). Sequencing was performed on naive CD4+ T cells from PBMCs. Described subset: CD45RA+ positively selected. This receptor was taken from a man between 18 and 29 years old in good health. Some clones in this sample may be carry-over from other donors' samples. CDR3 region: CASSLAAASLNIQYF. DNA of the CDR3: TGCGCCAGCAGCTTGGCCGCGGCTAGCCTAAACATTCAGTACTTC.